This entry describes one T cell receptor beta chain. These data belong to a study of blood T cell repertoires in COVID-19. The overall study: COVID-19 samples, acute and convalescent, were from the United States, Italy and Spain. The cDNA or gDNA used as material had been derived from T cells, B-cell-depleted T cells, or PBMCs.

The junction had 4 bases not matched to a gene; V was cut back by 6 bases and J by 0 bases. There are 15 residues in the CDR3. CDR1 and CDR2 (germline): KGHDR, SFDVKD. Generated by immunoSEQ multiplex PCR, the TCRdb table keeps only in-frame clones and is missing some. The table shows roughly 120,000 clones, with approximately 90% occurring only once. The rearrangement uses TRBV24-1 and TRBJ2-3, with 8 bases aligning to TRBD1. The specimen was peripheral blood. The source of this sequence is a human donor in a cohort sampled during active COVID-19. DNA for the CDR3: TGTGCCACCAGTCCTGGGACAGGTAGCACAGATACGCAGTATTTT. It specifies CATSPGTGSTDTQYF.